This T cell receptor (beta chain) originates from a study of blood T cell repertoires in COVID-19. On the study more broadly: Acute and convalescent COVID-19 specimens originated in the United States, Italy and Spain. T cells, B-cell-depleted T cells, or PBMCs supplied cDNA or gDNA.

The CDR3 is 13 amino acids. V lost 0 bases and J lost 4, with 7 bases in between. Germline loops: CDR1 MNHEY, CDR2 SVGAGI. Authors' methods: Nucleated cell number was recorded as an estimate derived from reference gene primer amplification. Profiled with immunoSEQ multiplex PCR; TCRdb holds only in-frame clones, not every one. From that table come the V and J calls and clone size; the DNA was used to work out D and trimming. The table includes tens of thousands of clones, roughly 80% detected once. The chain uses TRBV6-5 and TRBJ2-7; D remains ambiguous. Material: peripheral blood. The sequence came from a human donor in a cohort sampled during active COVID-19. The CDR3 region is CASSYSQIYEQYF. The CDR3 DNA reads TGTGCCAGCAGTTACTCCCAGATTTACGAGCAGTACTTC.